One sample yielded the 18 T cell receptor beta chains listed below, sequenced in a study of control samples from healthy donors and cancer patients. Clones were read by immunoSEQ multiplex PCR, and TCRdb kept only the in-frame ones, dropping some. Among more than 50,000 clones, more than 95% were seen once, and the ten largest hold approximately 0.99%. The sequenced sample consisted of blood. These receptors were obtained from a young woman in good health.

The chain is built from TRBV2 and TRBJ1-6; the D gene is possibly TRBD1 (5 bases). The CDR3 runs to 14 residues. Trimming cost V 8 bases and J 13 bases, with 21 bases left between them. Germline values: CDR1 SNHLY, CDR2 FYNNEI. The CDR3 DNA reads TGTGCCAGCTGGGGGGGGTTCTCCATCAGTCCCCTCCACTTT. Amino acid sequence: CASWGGFSISPLHF.

This chain links TRBV7-8 with TRBJ1-5; TRBD1 matches 9 bases. This CDR3 contains 14 residues. The germline V gene encodes CDR1 SGHVS and CDR2 FQNEAQ. V lost 2 bases to trimming and J lost 5 bases; unmatched junction nucleotides: 1. The CDR3 region has the DNA TGTGCCAGCAGCTTAAGGACAGGGGATCAGCCCCAGCATTTT. Protein sequence: CASSLRTGDQPQHF.

The chain is built from TRBV6-5 and TRBJ1-2; the D gene is possibly TRBD1 (6 bases). The CDR3 is 12 amino acids. Trimming left V 8 bases short and J 6 bases short, with 13 bases between. Germline assignment: CDR1 MNHEY and CDR2 SVGAGI. The CDR3 DNA sequence: TGTGCCAGCGGGCAGGGGATTAATGGCTACACCTTC. Protein sequence: CASGQGINGYTF.

The V gene is TRBV9, the J gene TRBJ1-3; TRBD1 might be the D (6 bases). Deletions cut 0 bases from V and 2 bases from J, with 15 bases between. CDR3 size: 17 residues. Germline CDR1 reads SGDLS; CDR2 reads YYNGEE. In nucleotides, the CDR3 is TGTGCCAGCAGCGTAGATCCGGGGGGCATCGCTGGAAACACCATATATTTT. As protein: CASSVDPGGIAGNTIYF.

The chain carries TRBV7-8 and TRBJ2-5; the D is unclear. From germline, CDR1 is SGHVS and CDR2 FQNEAQ. The ends were cut back, 1 base at V and 5 bases at J, with 8 bases in the middle. The CDR3 loop spans 13 amino acids. The CDR3 bases are TGTGCCAGCAGCTTAGTTTTCCGGGAGACCCAGTACTTC. As protein: CASSLVFRETQYF.

This clone was seen only once. This chain joins TRBV5-5 and TRBJ1-2; D is ambiguous. From germline, CDR1 is SGHKS and CDR2 YYEKEE (reference sequence). The CDR3 runs to 13 residues. V lost 3 bases and J 8 bases, leaving 14 bases between the germline ends. CDR3 DNA: TGTGCCAGCAGCTCCTACAGTGTACGGGGCTACACCTTC. As protein: CASSSYSVRGYTF. The complete variable domain, with remaining parts taken from reference TRBV5-5 and TRBJ1-2, reads DAGVTQSPTHLIKTRGQQVTLRCSPISGHKSVSWYQQVLGQGPQFIFQYYEKEERGRGNFPDRFSARQFPNYSSELNVNALLLGDSALYLCASSSYSVRGYTFGSGTRLTVV.

A word on this clone: This sample also contains other DNA sequences that code for the same CDR3. V and J are TRBV12-3 or TRBV12-4 and TRBJ1-1; D remains unclear. The CDR3 extends over 13 amino acids. Trimming cost V 1 base and J 1 base, with 4 bases left between them. In DNA form, the CDR3 reads TGTGCCAGCAGTTTAGGACGGAACACTGAAGCTTTCTTT. This gives the protein CASSLGRNTEAFF.

This clone was seen just once. The chain combines TRBV11-2 with TRBJ2-1; TRBD2 matches 7 bases. The V and J ends lost 1 base and 7 bases, in that order; junction bases with no gene match: 7. Germline V gene sequence: CDR1 SGHAT, CDR2 FQNNGV. The CDR3 runs to 15 residues. The CDR3 loop is CASSLGGGLANEQFF. CDR3 nucleotide sequence: TGTGCCAGCAGCTTAGGCGGGGGATTGGCAAATGAGCAGTTCTTC.

V and J are TRBV6-5 and TRBJ1-2, with unresolved D. This CDR3 is 11 amino acids long. The germline V and J ends were trimmed by 10 bases and 7 bases, with 13 bases remaining between them. Per germline, CDR1 MNHEY and CDR2 SVGAGI. The CDR3 region has the DNA TGTGCCACCACTCCGGCTTCTGGCTACACCTTC. It specifies CATTPASGYTF.

The chain links TRBV6-2 or TRBV6-3 to TRBJ1-2; unclear D gene. The germline V and J ends were trimmed by 5 bases and 4 bases, with 11 bases remaining between them. The CDR3 totals 13 residues. From germline, CDR1 is MNHEY and CDR2 SVGEGT. CDR3 sequence (DNA): TGTGCCAGCAGTCCGACATCCTTCTATGGCTACACCTTC. This translates into CASSPTSFYGYTF.

This chain joins TRBV6-5 and TRBJ1-2; possibly TRBD1 for D (6 bases). Germline values: CDR1 MNHEY, CDR2 SVGAGI. V lost 5 bases, J lost 0 bases, and 10 bases lay in between. The CDR3 extends over 14 amino acids. CDR3 sequence reads: CASSRRGSNYGYTF. CDR3 sequence (DNA): TGTGCCAGCAGTCGCAGGGGTTCTAACTATGGCTACACCTTC.

V and J are TRBV6-6 and TRBJ2-7; D possibly uses TRBD1 or TRBD2 (5 bases each). The length of the CDR3 is 15 residues. The V gene lost 7 bases and the J gene lost 3 bases, with 19 bases spanning the gap. Germline V gives CDR1 MNHNY, CDR2 SVGAGI (reference sequence). Here the CDR3 reads CASTEGSTLYYEQYF. The DNA of the CDR3 is TGTGCCAGCACTGAGGGGAGCACGCTATACTACGAGCAGTACTTC.

The chain has TRBV30 and TRBJ1-1; 12 nucleotides line up with TRBD1. With V trimmed by 5 bases and J by 6 bases, 4 bases remained unmatched. This CDR3 region has 13 residues. Looked up from germline, CDR1 is GTSNPN and CDR2 is SVGIG (reference sequence). DNA for the CDR3: TGTGCCTGGGGGACAGGGGGCATCGCTGAAGCTTTCTTT. Its translation: CAWGTGGIAEAFF.

The CDR3 spells CAWTGTPVGSTEAFF. CDR3 DNA: TGTGCCTGGACGGGGACCCCGGTGGGTAGCACTGAAGCTTTCTTT. The chain combines TRBV30 with TRBJ1-1; D might be TRBD1 (5 bases). V was trimmed by 4 bases and J by 4 bases, leaving 19 bases between them. Germline CDR1 reads GTSNPN; CDR2 reads SVGIG (reference sequence). This CDR3 spans 15 amino acids.

The chain couples TRBV9 to TRBJ1-1, with TRBD1 as a possible D gene (6 bases). The V gene lost 2 bases and the J gene lost 7 bases, with 9 bases spanning the gap. Germline CDR1 and CDR2: SGDLS and YYNGEE. There are 12 residues in the CDR3. CDR3 in DNA: TGTGCCAGCAGCGTCGAGGACAGTGAAGCTTTCTTT. Protein sequence: CASSVEDSEAFF.

V gene TRBV3-1 (or the pseudogene TRBV3-2) combines with J gene TRBJ1-2, with D unclear. The germline V gene encodes CDR1 LGHDT and CDR2 YNNKEL (reference sequence). The CDR3 sequence is 16 residues long. V shed 1 base and J shed 8 bases, with 20 bases lying between them. CDR3 sequence: CASSQGPLGKGFGYTF. The CDR3 bases are TGTGCCAGCAGCCAAGGTCCCCTGGGTAAGGGATTCGGCTACACCTTC.

This sequence joins TRBV9 and TRBJ1-4; D is perhaps TRBD1 (5 bases). V gave up 0 bases and J gave up 1 base, with 10 bases separating them. The CDR3 loop spans 16 amino acids. Germline V gene lookup returns CDR1 SGDLS and CDR2 YYNGEE. The CDR3 DNA follows: TGTGCCAGCAGCGTAGGCAGGGAGGGAACTAATGAAAAACTGTTTTTT. Translation: CASSVGREGTNEKLFF.

V and J are TRBV5-1 and TRBJ1-2; no firm D call. The CDR3 runs to 12 residues. V was shortened by 4 bases and J by 8 bases, with 12 bases between the two germline ends. Germline assignment: CDR1 SGHRS and CDR2 YFSETQ. The CDR3 loop reads CASSLQGWGYTF. In DNA, the CDR3 is TGCGCCAGCAGCCTTCAAGGTTGGGGCTACACCTTC.